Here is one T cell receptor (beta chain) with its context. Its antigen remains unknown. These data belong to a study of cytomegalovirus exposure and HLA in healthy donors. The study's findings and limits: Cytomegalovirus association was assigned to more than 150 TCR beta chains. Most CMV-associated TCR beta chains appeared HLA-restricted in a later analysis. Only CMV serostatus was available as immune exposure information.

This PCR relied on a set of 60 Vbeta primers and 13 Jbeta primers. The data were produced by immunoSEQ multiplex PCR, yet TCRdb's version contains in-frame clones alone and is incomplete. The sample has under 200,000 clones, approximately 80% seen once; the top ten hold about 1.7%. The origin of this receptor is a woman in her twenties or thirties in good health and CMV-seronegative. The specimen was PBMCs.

For the CDR3, the DNA is TGTGCCAGCATCCCCCTGGGGGGGAACACTGAAGCTTTCTTT. This sequence encodes CASIPLGGNTEAFF. The gene calls are TRBV6-1 and TRBJ1-1; tentative D call: TRBD1 (5 bases). Trimming pared 7 bases from V and 1 base from J, leaving 13 bases between. Looked up from germline, CDR1 is MNHNS and CDR2 is SASEGT. The CDR3 runs to 14 residues.